The 32 T cell receptor beta chains given below trace back to one sample, sequenced in a study of T cells in Graves' hyperthyroidism and ophthalmopathy. From RNA transcripts, TCR beta CDR3 regions were amplified. During a first-round RT-PCR of the TCR CDR3, the HTBI primer set was used. TCRdb passed the multiplex PCR reads through MiXCR, listing each CDR3 protein once. In the table there are a few hundred thousand distinct CDR3 sequences, more than 14% of which are singletons. Input material: blood. The receptors shown here come from a woman aged 25 to 39 with Graves' ophthalmopathy.

This clonotype was detected ten times or more. The chain recombines TRBV24-1 with TRBJ2-1; no definite D call. From germline, CDR1 is KGHDR and CDR2 SFDVKD. The CDR3 consists of 15 residues. V was cut by 1 base and J by 4 bases, with 10 bases left in between. Here the CDR3 reads CATSDLSSEYNEQFF. The CDR3 region has the DNA TGTGCCACCAGTGATTTAAGTTCAGAATACAATGAGCAGTTCTTC.

This clonotype occurred many times. The gene calls are TRBV3-1 and TRBJ2-3; D remains unclear. This CDR3 is 15 amino acids long. Germline V gene data show CDR1 as LGHDT and CDR2 as YNNKEL (reference sequence). V was clipped by 1 base and J by 3 bases, with 11 bases between them. This chain's CDR3 is CASSQVAQRTDTQYF. The CDR3 DNA follows: TGTGCCAGCAGCCAAGTAGCTCAGAGAACAGATACGCAGTATTTT.

The chain couples TRBV4-2 to TRBJ2-2; 8 bases align to TRBD2. V was clipped by 4 bases and J by 3 bases; unmatched bases: 10. This CDR3 is 17 amino acids long. Germline-derived CDR1 and CDR2 are LGHNA and YNFKEQ. In nucleotides, the CDR3 is TGTGCCAGCAGCCCCGAGGGACTAGTGTTGGACACCGGGGAGCTGTTTTTT. Translation gives CASSPEGLVLDTGELFF.

This clonotype came up many times. The chain has TRBV3-1 and TRBJ2-1; 10 positions match TRBD1. CDR3 size: 17 residues. Germline trimming cut 3 bases from V and 6 bases from J; bases unmatched to any gene: 11. Germline-derived CDR1 and CDR2 are LGHDT and YNNKEL (reference sequence). CDR3 loop: CASSQNLPGTGANEQFF. In DNA, the CDR3 is TGTGCCAGCAGCCAGAACCTCCCCGGGACAGGGGCCAATGAGCAGTTCTTC.

This clonotype appeared many times. CDR3 DNA sequence: TGCAGCGTTGATAGGGCCCCGAACACTGAAGCTTTCTTT. This codes for CSVDRAPNTEAFF. The chain combines TRBV29-1 with TRBJ1-1; D call uncertain. V was clipped by 3 bases and J by 1 base, with 9 bases between them. Germline V gives CDR1 SQVTM, CDR2 ANQGSEA. The CDR3 sequence is 13 residues long.

This chain links TRBV25-1 with TRBJ2-2; D is possibly TRBD2 (6 bases). Trimming removed 4 bases from V and 4 bases from J, with 16 bases in between. In germline, CDR1 is MGHDK, CDR2 SYGVNS. The CDR3 contains 16 residues. CDR3 bases: TGTGCCAGCAGTGTCGGACTCCGGGACTTCACCGGGGAGCTGTTTTTT. Translation gives CASSVGLRDFTGELFF.

This clonotype has a handful of counts. The CDR3 end shows no conserved phenylalanine or tryptophan, and so a read error is likely. V is TRBV11-2 and J is TRBJ2-5, with unresolved D. This CDR3 comprises 13 residues. CDR1 is SGHAT, CDR2 FQNNGV, per germline. CDR3: CAGSSAHLETQYL. CDR3 coding DNA: TGTGCCGGCAGCTCTGCCCATCTGGAGACCCAGTACCTC.

In DNA, the CDR3 is TGTGCCTGGGACAGAGGGACCGAGGGAAGCTCCTATAATTCACCCCTCCACTTT. Translated, it gives CAWDRGTEGSSYNSPLHF. This rearrangement joins TRBV30 to TRBJ1-6, with D tentatively TRBD1 (5 bases). The CDR3 spans 18 residues. V was cut by 5 bases and J by 0 bases, with 20 bases left in between. CDR1 is GTSNPN and CDR2 is SVGIG in the germline V gene (reference sequence).

This clonotype was found many times. The CDR3 region is CASSYSGDRDGYTF. CDR3 nucleotides: TGTGCCAGCAGTTACTCCGGGGACAGGGATGGCTACACCTTC. The genes are TRBV12-3 or TRBV12-4 and TRBJ1-2, with 9 bases identical to TRBD1. CDR3 length: 14 amino acids. J was trimmed by 6 bases and V by 4 bases; bases with no gene match: 6.

This clonotype was recorded many times. The rearrangement uses TRBV27 and TRBJ2-3, with 10 bases lining up with TRBD1. The CDR3 length is 15 residues. Germline CDR1 is MNHEY and CDR2 is SMNVEV (reference sequence). V was clipped by 4 bases and J by 3 bases; unmatched bases: 4. The CDR3 protein is CASSYRDRGTDTQYF. Written as DNA, the CDR3 is TGTGCCAGCAGTTACCGGGACAGGGGTACAGATACGCAGTATTTT.

This clonotype was counted many times. V gene TRBV28 combines with J gene TRBJ1-2, with D uncertain. The germline V gene has CDR1 MDHEN and CDR2 SYDVKM. Trimming pared 5 bases from V and 3 bases from J, leaving 16 bases between. The CDR3 loop spans 15 amino acids. CDR3 DNA: TGTGCCAGCAGTACTAAATCAATCAGAGACTATGGCTACACCTTC. This translates into CASSTKSIRDYGYTF.

This clonotype was seen many times. This CDR3 is CASSPLGPNYGYTF. CDR3 bases: TGTGCCAGCAGTCCACTAGGTCCTAACTATGGCTACACCTTC. The V call is TRBV2, the J call TRBJ1-2; no clear D gene. Between the trimmed V and J ends, which lost 5 bases and 0 bases, there was a span of 10 bases. This CDR3 spans 14 amino acids. Looked up from germline, CDR1 is SNHLY and CDR2 is FYNNEI.

This clonotype was recorded many times. This sequence joins TRBV7-2 and TRBJ2-1; 7 nucleotides align to TRBD2. Trimming removed 5 bases from V and 4 bases from J; junction bases left unmatched: 11. The CDR3 runs to 16 residues. Germline-derived CDR1 and CDR2 are SGHTA and FQGNSA. The CDR3 DNA sequence: TGTGCCAGCAGCCCTGGGAGAGCGGGGTCTTACAATGAGCAGTTCTTC. Translation: CASSPGRAGSYNEQFF.

This clonotype occurred many times. The CDR3 DNA sequence: TGCAGTGCTAGCTTGATCTTAGTCGATGAGCAGTTCTTC. Amino acid sequence: CSASLILVDEQFF. The gene calls are TRBV20-1 and TRBJ2-1; D not certain. Trimming removed 3 bases at V and 8 bases at J, with 14 bases between. In germline, CDR1 is DFQATT, CDR2 SNEGSKA (reference sequence). CDR3 size: 13 residues.

This clonotype was counted between two and nine times. This may be a read error, as it is one base from a much larger clone. The chain joins TRBV20-1 to TRBJ1-4; possibly TRBD1 for D (6 bases). The CDR3 sequence is 17 residues long. V gave up 5 bases and J gave up 4 bases, with 23 bases separating them. Looked up from germline, CDR1 is DFQATT and CDR2 is SNEGSKA (reference sequence). CDR3 DNA: TGCAGTGCTGAAGCGTACGACAGGCCGAAACATAATGAAAAACTGTTTTTT. It codes for CSAEAYDRPKHNEKLFF.

The chain couples TRBV19 to TRBJ2-3, with 9 bases identical to TRBD2. The CDR3 extends over 15 amino acids. Germline V gives CDR1 LNHDA, CDR2 SQIVND (reference sequence). Trimming removed 6 bases from V and 0 bases from J; junction bases left unmatched: 4. The CDR3 DNA sequence: TGTGCCAGTAGACTGCGGGGGGGAAGCACAGATACGCAGTATTTT. As protein: CASRLRGGSTDTQYF.

In its sample, this clonotype was seen many times. V and J are TRBV6-1 and TRBJ1-2; TRBD1 is a possible D gene (5 bases). CDR3 size: 16 residues. The V gene lost 2 bases and the J gene lost 8 bases, with 21 bases spanning the gap. Germline loops: CDR1 MNHNS, CDR2 SASEGT. The DNA of the CDR3 is TGTGCCAGCAGTGAATCCGGGGGAGCGGGATCATGGGGCTACACCTTC. Encoded protein: CASSESGGAGSWGYTF.

Concerning this clonotype: Compared with germline, one end of the junction differs, possibly owing to a read error. The chain recombines TRBV9 with TRBJ2-3; D tentatively fits TRBD1 or TRBD2 (5 bases each). Germline V gives CDR1 SGDLS, CDR2 YYNGEE. CDR3 length equals 14 residues. This CDR3 reads CASSPILETVTQYF. Written as DNA, the CDR3 is TGTGCCAGCAGTCCCATACTAGAGACAGTTACGCAGTATTTT.

There are many counts of this clonotype. The V gene is TRBV27, the J gene TRBJ2-7, with a weak D call TRBD1 (6 bases). The CDR3 has 16 residues. Looked up from germline, CDR1 is MNHEY and CDR2 is SMNVEV (reference sequence). V was trimmed by 0 bases and J by 4 bases, leaving 16 bases between them. This CDR3 reads CASSLSFRQVFYEQYF. The CDR3 region has the DNA TGTGCCAGCAGTTTATCCTTTCGACAGGTCTTTTACGAGCAGTACTTC.

This chain uses TRBV12-3 or TRBV12-4 with TRBJ2-1; TRBD1 matches at 9 bases. The CDR3 is 15 residues long. Germline trimming cut 6 bases from V and 5 bases from J; bases unmatched to any gene: 8. The CDR3 sequence: CASSPGDRVNNEQFF. The CDR3 region has the DNA TGTGCCAGCAGCCCTGGGGACAGGGTAAACAATGAGCAGTTCTTC.

This rearrangement joins TRBV15 to TRBJ1-5; D remains ambiguous. The CDR3 covers 20 residues. Germline lookup yields CDR1 LNHNV and CDR2 YYDKDF (reference sequence). The V end was cut by 0 bases, the J end by 8 bases, with 29 bases between. DNA for the CDR3: TGTGCCACCAGCAGAGATTGGACCCTCTTATCCGAACGTGGATCTGAGCCCCAGCATTTT. Translating it yields CATSRDWTLLSERGSEPQHF. The full variable domain, its missing parts supplied by reference TRBV15 and TRBJ1-5, is DAMVIQNPRYQVTQFGKPVTLSCSQTLNHNVMYWYQQKSSQAPKLLFHYYDKDFNNEADTPDNFQSRRPNTSFCFLDIRSPGLGDTAMYLCATSRDWTLLSERGSEPQHFGDGTRLSIL.

Many counts were recorded for this clonotype. V and J are TRBV18 and TRBJ2-7, with TRBD1 matching 7 bases. The length of the CDR3 is 16 residues. V was pared by 3 bases and J by 0 bases, with 8 bases of the junction left unmatched. Per the germline V gene, CDR1 is KGHSH and CDR2 is LQKENI. The CDR3 spells CASSPSTGRGSYEQYF. DNA for the CDR3: TGTGCCAGCTCACCGTCGACAGGGAGAGGCTCCTACGAGCAGTACTTC.

This clonotype was seen at least ten times. The gene calls are TRBV30 and TRBJ1-2; no firm D call. The V gene's germline CDR1 is GTSNPN and CDR2 SVGIG (reference sequence). Trimming removed 3 bases from V and 4 bases from J, with 15 bases in between. CDR3 length equals 14 residues. CDR3 in DNA: TGTGCCTGGAGAAGTCTCGACAAGGGCTATGGCTACACCTTC. Amino acids: CAWRSLDKGYGYTF.

This clonotype has just a few counts. This sequence joins TRBV7-2 and TRBJ2-5, with D perhaps TRBD2 (7 bases). CDR3 size: 16 residues. Germline CDR1 SGHTA, CDR2 FQGNSA. The V end lost 5 bases, the J end lost 2 bases, and 18 bases lay between the germline ends. CDR3 DNA: TGTGCCAGCAGCCTACTCGCGGGGGCCCTTCAAGAGACCCAGTACTTC. The encoded protein is CASSLLAGALQETQYF.

The table lists this clonotype with many counts. The chain employs TRBV20-1 and TRBJ1-2; D remains unclear. V lost 0 bases, J lost 4 bases, and 6 bases lay in between. In germline, CDR1 is DFQATT, CDR2 SNEGSKA (reference sequence). This CDR3 contains 12 residues. The CDR3 DNA reads as TGCAGTGCTAGAGATTTGTCCTATGGCTACACCTTC. Encoded protein: CSARDLSYGYTF.

This clonotype was counted at least ten times. J is TRBJ1-5 and V is TRBV13, with 9 bases fitting TRBD1. In germline, CDR1 is PRHDT, CDR2 FYEKMQ (reference sequence). V dropped 5 bases and J dropped 0; count of bases not matched to a gene: 14. There are 19 residues in the CDR3. The CDR3: CASSLTLGQGHPSNQPQHF. DNA of the CDR3: TGTGCCAGCAGCCTTACCTTAGGACAGGGGCATCCTAGCAATCAGCCCCAGCATTTT. The whole variable domain, remainder taken from reference TRBV13 and TRBJ1-5, is AAGVIQSPRHLIKEKRETATLKCYPIPRHDTVYWYQQGPGQDPQFLISFYEKMQSDKGSIPDRFSAQQFSDYHSELNMSSLELGDSALYFCASSLTLGQGHPSNQPQHFGDGTRLSIL.

This clonotype was counted ten times or more. The V call is TRBV12-3 or TRBV12-4, the J call TRBJ2-3; 7 bases line up with TRBD1. With V trimmed by 4 bases and J by 0 bases, 4 bases remained unmatched. The CDR3 consists of 15 residues. The CDR3 here is CASSWDSLSTDTQYF. CDR3 coding DNA: TGTGCCAGCAGTTGGGACAGCCTTAGCACAGATACGCAGTATTTT.

CDR3 sequence: CASSQGPSGTSYNEQFF. The CDR3 DNA follows: TGTGCCAGCAGCCAAGGGCCTAGCGGTACCTCCTACAATGAGCAGTTCTTC. This chain joins TRBV4-2 and TRBJ2-1; 7 nucleotides align to TRBD2. The V gene's germline CDR1 is LGHNA and CDR2 YNFKEQ. The length of the CDR3 is 17 residues. V trimming: 1 base; J trimming: 0 bases; junction bases outside the gene matches: 6.

This clonotype was counted between two and nine times. A much bigger clone sits one base away, suggesting this may be a read error. CDR3 nucleotide sequence: TGTGCCAGCAGCCTCCCTACAGGGGGCCCCACTCAGAACACTGAAGCTTTCTTT. Residues: CASSLPTGGPTQNTEAFF. This chain links TRBV7-9 with TRBJ1-1; TRBD1 agrees at 9 bases. J was trimmed by 1 base and V by 5 bases; bases with no gene match: 14. CDR3 size: 18 residues. Germline loops: CDR1 SEHNR, CDR2 FQNEAQ (reference sequence). Using reference TRBV7-9 and TRBJ1-1 for the parts outside the CDR3, the full variable domain is DTGVSQNPRHKITKRGQNVTFRCDPISEHNRLYWYRQTLGQGPEFLTYFQNEAQLEKSRLLSDRFSAERPKGSFSTLEIQRTEQGDSAMYLCASSLPTGGPTQNTEAFFGQGTRLTVV.

This clonotype was observed at least ten times. The gene calls are TRBV7-2 and TRBJ1-4; D might be TRBD1 (6 bases). Trimming removed 5 bases at V and 7 bases at J, with 14 bases between. Germline loops: CDR1 SGHTA, CDR2 FQGNSA. This CDR3 comprises 14 residues. The CDR3 reads CASSAGQVGEKLFF. Written as DNA, the CDR3 is TGTGCCAGCAGCGCGGGACAAGTTGGTGAAAAACTGTTTTTT.

In regard to this clonotype: This clone may be a read error of a much larger clone one base away. The chain employs TRBV30 and TRBJ2-1, with TRBD2 matching 13 bases. The CDR3 is 15 residues long. The germline CDR1 and CDR2 sequences are GTSNPN and SVGIG (reference sequence). The V segment lost 2 bases and the J segment 8 bases; nucleotides outside the gene matches: 6. In DNA form, the CDR3 reads TGTGCCTGGAGTCCCGGACTAGCGGGGGATGATGAGCAGTTCTTC. Translating it yields CAWSPGLAGDDEQFF.

The table lists this clonotype with many counts. The chain has TRBV6-1 and TRBJ1-3, with 8 bases identical to TRBD1. V was clipped by 6 bases and J by 8 bases; unmatched bases: 15. The CDR3 consists of 16 residues. Germline lookup yields CDR1 MNHNS and CDR2 SASEGT. The CDR3 sequence: CASRSYAGQGSDTIYF. The DNA for the CDR3 is TGTGCCAGCAGGTCTTATGCCGGACAGGGCTCGGACACCATATATTTT.